These T cell receptor beta chains were read from a single sample in a study of cytomegalovirus exposure and HLA in healthy donors. Using immunoSEQ multiplex PCR, the repertoire was profiled, and TCRdb retains in-frame clones only, with some absent. This sample has about 180,000 clones, with roughly 80% found just once. The sample comprised PBMCs. The source of these receptors is a girl aged 5-17 years in good health and CMV-seropositive. Both conserved end residues are part of each CDR3. Each record gives: V gene, clone size, D gene, J gene, CDR3 DNA, CDR3 protein. D genes are given only for firm matches. A clone size is listed for some rows: how often the clone was seen (once, few, many), or a class if it is expanded.

V gene: TRBV7-6; clone size: NA; D gene: NA; J gene: TRBJ2-7; CDR3 DNA: TGTGCCAGCAGCTATAGGCCGGGGACTCCCTACGAGCAGTACTTC; CDR3 protein: CASSYRPGTPYEQYF
V gene: TRBV7-6; clone size: NA; D gene: NA; J gene: TRBJ2-1; CDR3 DNA: TGTGCCAGCAGCTTAGGACAGGTCAATGAGCAGTTCTTC; CDR3 protein: CASSLGQVNEQFF
V gene: TRBV7-2; clone size: NA; D gene: TRBD1; J gene: TRBJ2-7; CDR3 DNA: TGTGCCAGCAGCTCCGGGACAGGGTACGGCTACGAGCAGTACTTC; CDR3 protein: CASSSGTGYGYEQYF
V gene: TRBV11-2; clone size: NA; D gene: TRBD2; J gene: TRBJ2-3; CDR3 DNA: TGTGCCAGCAGGCCTCTAGCGGGAGGCCCCGGCGATACGCAGTATTTT; CDR3 protein: CASRPLAGGPGDTQYF
V gene: TRBV7-2; clone size: NA; D gene: TRBD1; J gene: TRBJ2-7; CDR3 DNA: TGTGCCAGCAGCCTCGGGACAGGGAAACCCTACGAGCAGTACTTC; CDR3 protein: CASSLGTGKPYEQYF
V gene: TRBV6-5; clone size: NA; D gene: TRBD1; J gene: TRBJ1-1; CDR3 DNA: TGTGCCAGCAGTTACTCAGGGGGCAACACTGAAGCTTTCTTT; CDR3 protein: CASSYSGGNTEAFF
V gene: TRBV12-5; clone size: NA; D gene: TRBD2; J gene: TRBJ2-5; CDR3 DNA: TGTGCTAGTGGTTTGCTCCCCGGGGGGGAAGGGACCCAGTACTTC; CDR3 protein: CASGLLPGGEGTQYF
V gene: TRBV7-9; clone size: few; D gene: TRBD2; J gene: TRBJ2-2; CDR3 DNA: TGTGCCAGCAGTTCCACTAGCGGGAGTACCGGGGAGCTGTTTTTT; CDR3 protein: CASSSTSGSTGELFF
V gene: TRBV7-9; clone size: NA; D gene: NA; J gene: TRBJ2-1; CDR3 DNA: TGTGCCAGCAGCTTAGTTCCGGGAATTGAGCAGTTCTTC; CDR3 protein: CASSLVPGIEQFF
V gene: TRBV21-1; clone size: NA; D gene: NA; J gene: TRBJ2-3; CDR3 DNA: TGTGCCAGCAGCAATGGGGCGGGAGGGAGCACAGATACGCAGTATTTT; CDR3 protein: CASSNGAGGSTDTQYF
V gene: TRBV27; clone size: NA; D gene: TRBD1; J gene: TRBJ2-5; CDR3 DNA: TGTGCCAGCAGTTTGATTTCACAGGGGGAGACCCAGTACTTC; CDR3 protein: CASSLISQGETQYF
V gene: TRBV30; clone size: few; D gene: NA; J gene: TRBJ2-7; CDR3 DNA: TGTGCCTGGAACGGGGGCTCCTACGAGCAGTACTTC; CDR3 protein: CAWNGGSYEQYF
V gene: TRBV14; clone size: NA; D gene: NA; J gene: TRBJ2-7; CDR3 DNA: TGTGCCAGCAGCCTACAGGGGAGGACCTACGAGCAGTACTTC; CDR3 protein: CASSLQGRTYEQYF
V gene: TRBV20-1; clone size: NA; D gene: TRBD1; J gene: TRBJ1-2; CDR3 DNA: TGCAGTGCTGACAGGGCCTATGGCTACACCTTC; CDR3 protein: CSADRAYGYTF
V gene: TRBV7-8; clone size: NA; D gene: TRBD1; J gene: TRBJ2-2; CDR3 DNA: TGTGCCAGCAGCTTAGCCGGACAGGGCGAGACCGGGGAGCTGTTTTTT; CDR3 protein: CASSLAGQGETGELFF
V gene: TRBV4-3; clone size: NA; D gene: NA; J gene: TRBJ2-5; CDR3 DNA: TGCGCCAGCAGCCAAGATCCTACACAGAAAGAGACCCAGTACTTC; CDR3 protein: CASSQDPTQKETQYF